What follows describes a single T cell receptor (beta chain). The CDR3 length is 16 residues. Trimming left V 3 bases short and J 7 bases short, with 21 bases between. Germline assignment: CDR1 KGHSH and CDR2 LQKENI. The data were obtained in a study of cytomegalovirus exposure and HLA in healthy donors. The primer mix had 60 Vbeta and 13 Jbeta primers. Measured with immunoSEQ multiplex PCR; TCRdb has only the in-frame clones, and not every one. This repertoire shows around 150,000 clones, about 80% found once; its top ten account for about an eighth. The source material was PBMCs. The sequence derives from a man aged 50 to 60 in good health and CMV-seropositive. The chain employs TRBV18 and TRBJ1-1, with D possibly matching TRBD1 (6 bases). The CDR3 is CASSPKPGHPENEAFF. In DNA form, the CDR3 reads TGTGCCAGCTCACCGAAGCCGGGACACCCAGAAAATGAAGCTTTCTTT.